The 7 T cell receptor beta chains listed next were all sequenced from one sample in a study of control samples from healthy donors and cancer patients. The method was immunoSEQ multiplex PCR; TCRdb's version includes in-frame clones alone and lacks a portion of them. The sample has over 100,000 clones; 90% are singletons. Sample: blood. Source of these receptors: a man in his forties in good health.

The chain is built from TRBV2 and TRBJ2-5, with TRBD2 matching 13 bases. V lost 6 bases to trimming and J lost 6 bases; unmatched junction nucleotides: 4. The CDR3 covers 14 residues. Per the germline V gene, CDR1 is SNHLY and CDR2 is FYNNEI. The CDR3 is CASSLLAGGQTQYF. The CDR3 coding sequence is TGTGCCAGCAGCCTACTAGCGGGGGGGCAGACCCAGTACTTC.

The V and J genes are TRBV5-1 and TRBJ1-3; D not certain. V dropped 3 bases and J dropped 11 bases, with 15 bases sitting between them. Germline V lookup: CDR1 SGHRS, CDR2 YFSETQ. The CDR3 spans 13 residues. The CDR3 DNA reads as TGCGCCAGCAGCTCGGGATCTCTCCGTTCCATATATTTT. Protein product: CASSSGSLRSIYF.

The CDR3 here is CASGAGGLSEQYF. Written as DNA, the CDR3 is TGTGCCAGCGGGGCGGGGGGATTATCGGAGCAGTACTTC. The chain recombines TRBV6-5 with TRBJ2-7, with 8 positions matching TRBD2. The J segment lost 7 bases and the V segment lost 8 bases, leaving 10 bases of the junction unmatched. The V gene's germline CDR1 is MNHEY and CDR2 SVGAGI. The CDR3 is 13 amino acids.

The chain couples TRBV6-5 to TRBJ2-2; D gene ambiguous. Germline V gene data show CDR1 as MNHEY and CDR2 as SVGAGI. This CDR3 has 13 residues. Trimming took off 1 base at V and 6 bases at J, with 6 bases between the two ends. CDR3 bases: TGTGCCAGCAGTTACTTACCATCCGGGGAGCTGTTTTTT. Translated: CASSYLPSGELFF.

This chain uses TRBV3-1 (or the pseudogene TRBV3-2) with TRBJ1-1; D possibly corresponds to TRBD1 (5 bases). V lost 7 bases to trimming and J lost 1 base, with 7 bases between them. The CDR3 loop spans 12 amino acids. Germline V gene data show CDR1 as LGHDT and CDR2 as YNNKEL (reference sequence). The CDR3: CASTRGNTEAFF. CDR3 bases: TGTGCCAGCACGAGGGGGAACACTGAAGCTTTCTTT.

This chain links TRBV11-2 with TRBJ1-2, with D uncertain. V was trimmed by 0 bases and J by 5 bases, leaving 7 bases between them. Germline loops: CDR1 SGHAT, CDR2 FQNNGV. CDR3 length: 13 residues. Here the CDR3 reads CASSLDFLYGYTF. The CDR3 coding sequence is TGTGCCAGCAGCTTAGATTTTCTTTATGGCTACACCTTC.

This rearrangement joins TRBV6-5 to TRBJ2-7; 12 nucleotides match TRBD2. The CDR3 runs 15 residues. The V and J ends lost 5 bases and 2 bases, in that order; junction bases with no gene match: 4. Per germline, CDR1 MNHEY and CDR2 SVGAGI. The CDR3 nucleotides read TGTGCCAGCAGTAACCTAGCGGGGGGGCCCTACGAGCAGTACTTC. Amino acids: CASSNLAGGPYEQYF.